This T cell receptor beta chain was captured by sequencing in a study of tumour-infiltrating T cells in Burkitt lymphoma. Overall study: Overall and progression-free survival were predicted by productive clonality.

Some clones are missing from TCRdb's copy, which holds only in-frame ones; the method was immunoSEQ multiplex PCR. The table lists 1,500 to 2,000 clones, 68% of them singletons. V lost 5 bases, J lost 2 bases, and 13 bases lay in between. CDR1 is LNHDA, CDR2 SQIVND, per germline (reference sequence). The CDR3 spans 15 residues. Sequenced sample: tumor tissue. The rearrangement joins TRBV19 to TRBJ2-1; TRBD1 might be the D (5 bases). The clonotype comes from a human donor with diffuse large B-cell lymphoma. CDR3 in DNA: TGTGCCAGTAGTTTCCCAGGGTTGACCTACAATGAGCAGTTCTTC. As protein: CASSFPGLTYNEQFF.